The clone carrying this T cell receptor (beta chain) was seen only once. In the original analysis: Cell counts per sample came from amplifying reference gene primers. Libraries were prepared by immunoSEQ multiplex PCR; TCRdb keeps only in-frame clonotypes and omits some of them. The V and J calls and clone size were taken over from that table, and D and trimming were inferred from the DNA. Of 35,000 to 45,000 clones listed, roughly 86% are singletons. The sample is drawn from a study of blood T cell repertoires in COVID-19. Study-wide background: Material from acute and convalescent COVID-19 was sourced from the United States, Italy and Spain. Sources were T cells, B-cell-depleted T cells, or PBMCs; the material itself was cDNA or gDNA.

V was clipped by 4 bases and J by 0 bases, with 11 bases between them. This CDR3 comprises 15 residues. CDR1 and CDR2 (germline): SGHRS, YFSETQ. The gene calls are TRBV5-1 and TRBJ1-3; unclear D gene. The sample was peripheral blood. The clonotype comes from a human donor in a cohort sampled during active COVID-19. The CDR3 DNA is TGCGCCAGCAGCACCCACGTGAGCTCTGGAAACACCATATATTTT. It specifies CASSTHVSSGNTIYF.